This T cell receptor (beta chain) was recovered during a study of identical twins. There are 14 residues in the CDR3. Germline CDR1 MNHEY, CDR2 SMNVEV (reference sequence). After removal of 0 bases from V and 5 bases from J, the junction contained 1 base not matched to a gene. This clonotype was seen a few times. TCRdb itself ran the 5' RACE reads through MiXCR, one entry per CDR3 protein. This repertoire shows some 460,000 distinct CDR3 sequences, approximately 15% found once; its top ten account for about 0.54%. These data are also associated with another study on yellow fever vaccine responses in identical twins.

This receptor was obtained from a young woman in good health. The chain uses TRBV27 and TRBJ2-4, with 7 bases identical to TRBD1. Sequenced: CD4+ T cells sorted from blood. This chain's CDR3 is CASSLSDRENIQYF. CDR3 nucleotide sequence: TGTGCCAGCAGTTTATCCGACAGGGAAAACATTCAGTACTTC.